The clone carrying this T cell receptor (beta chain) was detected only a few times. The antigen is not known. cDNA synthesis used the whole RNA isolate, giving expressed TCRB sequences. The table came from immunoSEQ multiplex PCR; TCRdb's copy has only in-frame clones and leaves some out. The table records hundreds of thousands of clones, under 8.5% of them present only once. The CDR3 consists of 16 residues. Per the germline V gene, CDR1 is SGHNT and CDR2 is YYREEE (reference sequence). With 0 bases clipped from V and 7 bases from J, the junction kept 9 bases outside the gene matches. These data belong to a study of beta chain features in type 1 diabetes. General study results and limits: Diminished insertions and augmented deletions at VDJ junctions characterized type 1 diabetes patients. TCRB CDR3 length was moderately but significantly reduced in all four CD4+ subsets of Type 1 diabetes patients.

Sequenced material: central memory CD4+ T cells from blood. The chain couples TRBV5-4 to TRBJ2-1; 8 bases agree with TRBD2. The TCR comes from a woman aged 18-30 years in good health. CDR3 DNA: TGTGCCAGCAGCTTGGCCAAAACGGGAGGGCGGAATGAGCAGTTCTTC. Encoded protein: CASSLAKTGGRNEQFF.